Below, one T cell receptor (beta chain) is given with its context. Per the authors' pipeline: Estimation of nucleated cell counts relied on the amplification of reference gene primers. Here immunoSEQ multiplex PCR was the method, and the copy in TCRdb shows in-frame clones only, minus some. V, J and clone size reflect that table, while D and trimming were determined from the DNA. This table has 200,000 to 250,000 clones, about nine tenths appearing once. Trimming took off 4 bases at V and 4 bases at J, with 11 bases between the two ends. The CDR3 consists of 14 residues. CDR1 and CDR2 (germline): LGHNA, YSLEER. These data come from a study of blood T cell repertoires in COVID-19. Study summary: COVID-19 samples collected from the United States, Italy and Spain covered acute and convalescent phases. PBMCs, B-cell-depleted T cells, or T cells provided the cDNA or gDNA that made up the material.

This TCR derives from a man younger than 45 with COVID-19, enrolled during active disease. The source material was peripheral blood. V and J are TRBV4-3 and TRBJ2-1; possible D gene TRBD2, 6 bases. The DNA for the CDR3 is TGCGCCAGCAGCCTCTCTGGGGGGTACAATGAGCAGTTCTTC. Protein product: CASSLSGGYNEQFF.